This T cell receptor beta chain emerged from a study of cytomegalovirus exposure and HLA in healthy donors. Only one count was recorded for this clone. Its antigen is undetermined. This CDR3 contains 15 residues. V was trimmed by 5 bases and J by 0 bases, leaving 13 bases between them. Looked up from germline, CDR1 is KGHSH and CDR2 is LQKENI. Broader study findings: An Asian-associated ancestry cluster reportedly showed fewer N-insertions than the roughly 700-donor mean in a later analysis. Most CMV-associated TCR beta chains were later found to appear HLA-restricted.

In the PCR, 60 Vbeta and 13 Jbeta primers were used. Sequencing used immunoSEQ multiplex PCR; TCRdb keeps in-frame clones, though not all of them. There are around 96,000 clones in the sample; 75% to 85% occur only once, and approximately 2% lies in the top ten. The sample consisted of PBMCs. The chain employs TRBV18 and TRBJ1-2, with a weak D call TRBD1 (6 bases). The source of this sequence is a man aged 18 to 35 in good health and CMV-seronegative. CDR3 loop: CASSNRVETNYGYTF. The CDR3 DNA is TGTGCCAGCTCAAACAGGGTAGAGACTAACTATGGCTACACCTTC.